The 29 T cell receptor beta chains in this list originate from one sample, sequenced in a study of somatic mutations in cytotoxic T cells in rheumatoid arthritis. Only in-frame clones appear in the TCRdb table, and some are missing; sequencing was by immunoSEQ multiplex PCR. Among fewer than 25,000 clones, approximately 80% were seen once, and the ten largest hold approximately 10%. Sequencing was done on a sample of CD8+ T cells sorted from blood. Receptors were obtained from a woman between 50 and 59 years old in good health.

The J gene is TRBJ2-1, the V gene TRBV5-8; TRBD2 matches at 7 bases. The V and J ends lost 3 bases and 0 bases, in that order; junction bases with no gene match: 3. CDR3 length equals 15 residues. The germline gives CDR1 SGHTS, CDR2 YDEGEE. CDR3: CASSSGGSSYNEQFF. CDR3 nucleotide sequence: TGTGCCAGCAGCTCCGGGGGGAGCTCCTACAATGAGCAGTTCTTC.

The CDR3 DNA follows: TGTGCCAGCAGCTTCTTCGGTCAGAACGAGCAGTACTTC. Translation gives CASSFFGQNEQYF. The V call is TRBV7-2, the J call TRBJ2-7; D is unclear. Germline loops: CDR1 SGHTA, CDR2 FQGNSA. The CDR3 is made up of 13 amino acids. Deletions cut 3 bases from V and 5 bases from J, with 11 bases between. Complete variable domain (other parts from reference TRBV7-2 and TRBJ2-7): GAGVSQSPSNKVTEKGKDVELRCDPISGHTALYWYRQSLGQGLEFLIYFQGNSAPDKSGLPSDRFSAERTGGSVSTLTIQRTQQEDSAVYLCASSFFGQNEQYFGPGTRLTVT.

The chain joins TRBV4-1 to TRBJ2-7; D uncertain. This CDR3 comprises 15 residues. Per germline, CDR1 MGHRA and CDR2 YSYEKL. The V and J ends lost 0 bases and 2 bases respectively, with 11 bases between them. Here the CDR3 DNA reads TGCGCCAGCAGCCAAGATTTGGCCCCCCCCTACGAGCAGTACTTC. Amino acids: CASSQDLAPPYEQYF.

The V gene is TRBV19, the J gene TRBJ2-7, with 9 bases that match TRBD2. CDR3 length: 17 residues. Germline V gene sequence: CDR1 LNHDA, CDR2 SQIVND (reference sequence). With 3 bases clipped from V and 0 bases from J, the junction kept 9 bases outside the gene matches. CDR3 sequence reads: CASSITASGVSSYEQYF. In DNA, the CDR3 is TGTGCCAGTAGTATTACGGCTAGCGGGGTTAGCTCCTACGAGCAGTACTTC.

The J gene is TRBJ1-6, the V gene TRBV6-1; 9 positions agree with TRBD1. The V gene end was trimmed by 2 bases and the J gene end by 0 bases; junction bases not matched to a gene: 5. In germline, CDR1 is MNHNS, CDR2 SASEGT. This CDR3 is 18 amino acids long. CDR3 in DNA: TGTGCCAGCAGTGAAAGTCGGACAGGGGTCTCCTATAATTCACCCCTCCACTTT. Its translation: CASSESRTGVSYNSPLHF.

The rearrangement uses TRBV29-1 and TRBJ2-3; the match to TRBD2 covers 12 bases. Germline CDR1 and CDR2: SQVTM and ANQGSEA. This CDR3 comprises 18 residues. V lost 7 bases to trimming and J lost 0 bases; unmatched junction nucleotides: 14. The CDR3 here is CSAIYSGLAGRSTDTQYF. CDR3 DNA sequence: TGCAGCGCTATATACTCGGGACTAGCGGGCCGAAGCACAGATACGCAGTATTTT.

This clone was recorded a few times. This chain joins TRBV6-4 and TRBJ2-3, with 12 bases that match TRBD2. The CDR3 runs 15 residues. V lost 4 bases, J lost 1 base, and 0 bases stayed unmatched. CDR1 MRHNA and CDR2 SNTAGT come from the germline V gene. CDR3 sequence reads: CASSGTSGGTDTQYF. The CDR3, as DNA: TGTGCCAGCAGTGGGACTAGCGGGGGCACAGATACGCAGTATTTT.

The genes are TRBV7-6 and TRBJ1-1, with D unresolved. The CDR3 length is 14 residues. The V end was cut by 4 bases, the J end by 0 bases, with 9 bases between. Germline CDR1 SGHVS, CDR2 FNYEAQ. CDR3 nucleotide sequence: TGTGCCAGCAGCTCCGCGGTCATGAACACTGAAGCTTTCTTT. Its translation is CASSSAVMNTEAFF.

The gene calls are TRBV4-1 and TRBJ1-1; TRBD1 aligns across 7 bases. V was pared by 0 bases and J by 0 bases, with 7 bases of the junction left unmatched. Germline V CDR1 and CDR2: MGHRA, YSYEKL. The CDR3 is made up of 17 amino acids. CDR3 protein: CASSQDRGTDLNTEAFF. The CDR3, as DNA: TGCGCCAGCAGCCAAGATCGGGGGACAGACCTGAACACTGAAGCTTTCTTT.

This clone has just one count. The chain links TRBV29-1 to TRBJ2-1; 11 positions agree with TRBD1. CDR3 size: 12 residues. The germline CDR1 and CDR2 sequences are SQVTM and ANQGSEA. The junction had 1 base not matched to a gene; V was cut back by 6 bases and J by 6 bases. The CDR3 DNA sequence: TGCAGCGTGGACAGGGGGCCCAATGAGCAGTTCTTC. Amino acids: CSVDRGPNEQFF.

This chain uses TRBV5-4 with TRBJ2-1; 12 bases map to TRBD1. CDR3 size: 14 residues. The germline V gene has CDR1 SGHNT and CDR2 YYREEE (reference sequence). Trimming at V came to 5 bases and at J to 7 bases, leaving 4 bases not matched to a gene. For the CDR3, the DNA is TGTGCCAGCAGTGAGGGACAGGGGGCAAATGAGCAGTTCTTC. It is translated as CASSEGQGANEQFF.

V gene TRBV5-6 combines with J gene TRBJ2-2; TRBD1 might be the D (6 bases). This CDR3 has 16 residues. Trimming removed 4 bases from V and 4 bases from J, with 17 bases in between. Germline CDR1 SGHDT, CDR2 YYEEEE. CDR3 loop: CASSGGWAGATGELFF. The DNA of the CDR3 is TGTGCCAGCAGCGGAGGTTGGGCAGGGGCCACCGGGGAGCTGTTTTTT.

The rearrangement joins TRBV11-2 to TRBJ2-7; 7 bases line up with TRBD2. This CDR3 has 16 residues. The J segment lost 4 bases and the V segment lost 5 bases, leaving 14 bases of the junction unmatched. Germline V CDR1 and CDR2: SGHAT, FQNNGV. The CDR3 sequence: CASSARLALVGYEQYF. The DNA for the CDR3 is TGTGCCAGCAGCGCCCGACTAGCCCTAGTGGGGTACGAGCAGTACTTC.

The V call is TRBV4-1, the J call TRBJ1-3; unclear D gene. From germline, CDR1 is MGHRA and CDR2 YSYEKL. This CDR3 comprises 14 residues. Trimming pared 4 bases from V and 0 bases from J, leaving 7 bases between. DNA for the CDR3: TGCGCCAGCAGCCCCGCGGTCTCTGGAAACACCATATATTTT. It encodes CASSPAVSGNTIYF.

The gene calls are TRBV6-5 and TRBJ2-2, with D uncertain. This CDR3 has 15 amino acids. CDR1 is MNHEY and CDR2 is SVGAGI in the germline V gene. V was pared by 6 bases and J by 2 bases, with 13 bases between. In nucleotides, the CDR3 is TGTGCCAGCAGCCCCGGGCCACATAACACCGGGGAGCTGTTTTTT. The encoded protein is CASSPGPHNTGELFF.

The CDR3 nucleotides read TGTGCCAGCAGTTTCAGGGACAGCAACACTGAAGCTTTCTTT. This codes for CASSFRDSNTEAFF. The gene calls are TRBV28 and TRBJ1-1; 7 nucleotides match TRBD1. Looked up from germline, CDR1 is MDHEN and CDR2 is SYDVKM. V lost 3 bases and J lost 2; bases outside the gene matches: 3. The CDR3 is 14 residues long.

The rearrangement uses TRBV19 and TRBJ1-2; TRBD1 might be the D (6 bases). The CDR3 has 10 amino acids. V was pared by 7 bases and J by 8 bases, with 8 bases between. Germline V gene data show CDR1 as LNHDA and CDR2 as SQIVND (reference sequence). The CDR3: CASKGGGYTF. The CDR3 region has the DNA TGTGCCAGTAAAGGGGGAGGCTACACCTTC.

J is TRBJ1-3 and V is TRBV4-1; D is unresolved. V lost 1 base and J lost 3, with 10 bases in between. This CDR3 has 15 residues. CDR1 is MGHRA and CDR2 is YSYEKL in the germline V gene. The CDR3 bases are TGCGCCAGCAGCCAAGGAGTAGGCGGTGGAAACACCATATATTTT. Its translation is CASSQGVGGGNTIYF.

The chain carries TRBV27 and TRBJ2-5; 9 positions agree with TRBD2. Germline values: CDR1 MNHEY, CDR2 SMNVEV (reference sequence). Unmatched junction bases numbered 8, after V lost 2 bases and J lost 4 bases. The CDR3 length is 16 residues. CDR3 sequence reads: CASSLGAGGPGETQYF. CDR3 bases: TGTGCCAGCAGTTTAGGGGCGGGAGGGCCGGGAGAGACCCAGTACTTC.

The chain links TRBV4-1 to TRBJ2-3; 10 positions agree with TRBD1. CDR3 size: 13 residues. CDR1 is MGHRA, CDR2 YSYEKL, per germline. With V trimmed by 8 bases and J by 1 base, 0 bases remained unmatched. Here the CDR3 reads CASGTGGTDTQYF. The DNA of the CDR3 is TGCGCCAGCGGGACAGGGGGCACAGATACGCAGTATTTT.

This clone was counted a few times. The CDR3 region is CASSDLQGYEQYF. CDR3 bases: TGTGCCAGCAGCGATCTACAGGGCTACGAGCAGTACTTC. V is TRBV2 and J is TRBJ2-7; possibly TRBD1 for D (6 bases). The CDR3 is 13 residues long. Trimming cost V 6 bases and J 3 bases, with 12 bases left between them. Germline V lookup: CDR1 SNHLY, CDR2 FYNNEI.

The genes are TRBV6-1 and TRBJ2-1; tentative D call: TRBD2 (6 bases). The germline gives CDR1 MNHNS, CDR2 SASEGT. The CDR3 loop spans 13 amino acids. V lost 4 bases and J lost 7, with 11 bases in between. The CDR3 loop is CASSAPGGNEQFF. The CDR3 region has the DNA TGTGCCAGCAGTGCCCCCGGAGGGAATGAGCAGTTCTTC.

The CDR3 here is CASIGLVGYEQYF. For the CDR3, the DNA is TGTGCCAGCATCGGACTAGTTGGGTACGAGCAGTACTTC. V and J are TRBV7-9 and TRBJ2-7; 7 nucleotides agree with TRBD2. Per germline, CDR1 SEHNR and CDR2 FQNEAQ (reference sequence). With 7 bases clipped from V and 4 bases from J, the junction kept 7 bases outside the gene matches. The CDR3 consists of 13 residues.

The gene calls are TRBV30 and TRBJ1-1; D uncertain. CDR3 length equals 12 residues. CDR1 GTSNPN and CDR2 SVGIG come from the germline V gene (reference sequence). Trimming shortened V by 1 base and J by 8 bases, and 11 bases separated the two germline ends. The CDR3 sequence: CAWSAEEVEAFF. In nucleotides, the CDR3 is TGTGCCTGGAGTGCGGAGGAGGTCGAAGCTTTCTTT.

This clone has just one count. The rearrangement links TRBV4-1 to TRBJ2-2; perhaps TRBD2 as D (6 bases). V lost 0 bases and J 0 bases, leaving 14 bases between the germline ends. The CDR3 is 18 residues long. Germline V CDR1 and CDR2: MGHRA, YSYEKL. The CDR3: CASSQEPGGGTNTGELFF. CDR3 bases: TGCGCCAGCAGCCAAGAACCGGGTGGGGGGACGAACACCGGGGAGCTGTTTTTT.

J is TRBJ1-5 and V is TRBV10-3; D unclear. The CDR3 has 15 amino acids. Germline loops: CDR1 ENHRY, CDR2 SYGVKD. Trimming shortened V by 4 bases and J by 1 base, and 11 bases separated the two germline ends. CDR3 in amino acids: CAISVTGPSNQPQHF. The CDR3 coding sequence is TGTGCCATCAGTGTGACCGGGCCAAGCAATCAGCCCCAGCATTTT.

CDR3 DNA: TGCGCCAGCAGCCAATCGACAGGGGGCGGTTACGAGCAGTACTTC. This sequence encodes CASSQSTGGGYEQYF. This chain joins TRBV4-1 and TRBJ2-7, with TRBD1 identical over 10 bases. Germline V gene data show CDR1 as MGHRA and CDR2 as YSYEKL. This CDR3 is 15 amino acids long. The ends lost 2 bases at V and 4 bases at J; junction bases unmatched: 5.

This clone occurred a few times. The genes are TRBV7-8 and TRBJ1-2; no clear D. V lost 4 bases, J lost 4 bases, and 13 bases lay in between. CDR3 size: 14 residues. Germline V lookup: CDR1 SGHVS, CDR2 FQNEAQ. In nucleotides, the CDR3 is TGTGCCAGCAGCTCCGACGTAAAGGGCTATGGCTACACCTTC. It translates to CASSSDVKGYGYTF.

V usage is TRBV6-5 and J usage is TRBJ1-5, with D hard to call. CDR1 MNHEY and CDR2 SVGAGI come from the germline V gene. The ends were cut back, 5 bases at V and 4 bases at J, with 12 bases in the middle. The length of the CDR3 is 14 residues. The CDR3 DNA is TGTGCCAGCAGTCTCGAGGGTGCTAATCAGCCCCAGCATTTT. This encodes CASSLEGANQPQHF.